A selection of T cell receptor beta chains follows, all from one sample in a study of blood T cell repertoires in COVID-19. Clones were read by immunoSEQ multiplex PCR, and TCRdb kept only the in-frame ones, dropping some. Of about 290,000 clones in the sample, 89% were seen once. Sequencing used PBMCs or T cells enriched from blood (not recorded which). The receptors derive from a middle-aged woman who had recovered from COVID-19. CDR3s include the opening cysteine and the closing phenylalanine or tryptophan. The D gene is left open where the match is weak. Clone size, where shown, is once, few, many, or a class for clones that have expanded.

CDR3nt: TGCGCCAGCAGCTCGACCAGGGGGCCGAGCGAAGCTTTCTTT
CDR3aa: CASSSTRGPSEAFF
v_gene: TRBV5-1
d_gene: TRBD1
abundance: NA
j_gene: TRBJ1-1

CDR3nt: TGTGCCAGCAGCACAGGCACAGATACGCAGTATTTT
CDR3aa: CASSTGTDTQYF
v_gene: TRBV9
d_gene: NA
abundance: NA
j_gene: TRBJ2-3

CDR3nt: TGCAGCGTTCTAAAGACAGGGAAATTAAGGTCCTATAATTCACCCCTCCACTTT
CDR3aa: CSVLKTGKLRSYNSPLHF
v_gene: TRBV29-1
d_gene: TRBD1
abundance: NA
j_gene: TRBJ1-6

CDR3nt: TGTGCCAGCAGCCAACAGGGGACCTACGAGCAGTACTTC
CDR3aa: CASSQQGTYEQYF
v_gene: TRBV5-4
d_gene: TRBD1
abundance: few
j_gene: TRBJ2-7

CDR3nt: TGTGCCAGCAGTTTAGTGGTCCGGACAGGGGGAGTGAAGACTGAAGCTTTCTTT
CDR3aa: CASSLVVRTGGVKTEAFF
v_gene: TRBV28
d_gene: TRBD1
abundance: NA
j_gene: TRBJ1-1

CDR3nt: TGTGCCAGCAGCTCCGGACAGGGTGGGACTGAAGCTTTCTTT
CDR3aa: CASSSGQGGTEAFF
v_gene: TRBV6-5
d_gene: TRBD1
abundance: NA
j_gene: TRBJ1-1

CDR3nt: TGCGCCAGCAGCTTGTTAGGGGGCCAGCAGCCCCAGCATTTT
CDR3aa: CASSLLGGQQPQHF
v_gene: TRBV5-1
d_gene: TRBD1
abundance: NA
j_gene: TRBJ1-5

CDR3nt: TGTGCCAGCAGCGTGACAGGGTTTCGGGAAAAACTGTTTTTT
CDR3aa: CASSVTGFREKLFF
v_gene: TRBV28
d_gene: TRBD1
abundance: NA
j_gene: TRBJ1-4

CDR3nt: TGTGCCAGCAGCCTCGTAGGGGATGAGCAGTTCTTC
CDR3aa: CASSLVGDEQFF
v_gene: TRBV7-9
d_gene: NA
abundance: NA
j_gene: TRBJ2-1

CDR3nt: TGTGCCAGCAGTGAAGGACTAGCGGGGCCTCGCTACCAAGAGACCCAGTACTTC
CDR3aa: CASSEGLAGPRYQETQYF
v_gene: TRBV2
d_gene: TRBD2
abundance: NA
j_gene: TRBJ2-5

CDR3nt: TGTGCCAGCAGCTTAGCGCAGGGTGGCTACACCTTC
CDR3aa: CASSLAQGGYTF
v_gene: TRBV7-2
d_gene: NA
abundance: NA
j_gene: TRBJ1-2

CDR3nt: TGTGCCAGCAGTTCCTCGGGCCTCACTGAAGCTTTCTTT
CDR3aa: CASSSSGLTEAFF
v_gene: TRBV6-2/TRBV6-3
d_gene: NA
abundance: NA
j_gene: TRBJ1-1

CDR3nt: TGTGCCAGAGGAGACAGGGTACTGCCTTCCGGGGAGCTGTTTTTT
CDR3aa: CARGDRVLPSGELFF
v_gene: TRBV6-5
d_gene: TRBD1
abundance: NA
j_gene: TRBJ2-2

CDR3nt: TGTGCCAGCAGCTTAGCTTACAGCTCTGGAAACACCATATATTTT
CDR3aa: CASSLAYSSGNTIYF
v_gene: TRBV7-8
d_gene: NA
abundance: once
j_gene: TRBJ1-3

CDR3nt: TGTGCCAGCAGTTTTTCGCAGAGGATGGGTGCTGAAGCTTTCTTT
CDR3aa: CASSFSQRMGAEAFF
v_gene: TRBV27
d_gene: NA
abundance: NA
j_gene: TRBJ1-1

CDR3nt: TGTGCCAGCAGTGAACCAGGGGGCTCTGGAAACACCATATATTTT
CDR3aa: CASSEPGGSGNTIYF
v_gene: TRBV2
d_gene: TRBD1
abundance: few
j_gene: TRBJ1-3

CDR3nt: TGTGCCAGTAACTTTGTATATGGGGCGGAACAGCCCCAGCATTTT
CDR3aa: CASNFVYGAEQPQHF
v_gene: TRBV19
d_gene: NA
abundance: NA
j_gene: TRBJ1-5

CDR3nt: TGTGCCAGCAGCTTAGCCGGGAGGTTCGGCTACACCTTC
CDR3aa: CASSLAGRFGYTF
v_gene: TRBV7-9
d_gene: NA
abundance: once
j_gene: TRBJ1-2

CDR3nt: TGCGCCAGCAGCGGGACAGGGGGATTCGCTGAAGCTTTCTTT
CDR3aa: CASSGTGGFAEAFF
v_gene: TRBV5-1
d_gene: TRBD1
abundance: NA
j_gene: TRBJ1-1

CDR3nt: TGCGCCAGCAGCTTGGCCGGGACTAGCGAATTCTACGAGCAGTACTTC
CDR3aa: CASSLAGTSEFYEQYF
v_gene: TRBV5-1
d_gene: TRBD2
abundance: NA
j_gene: TRBJ2-7

CDR3nt: TGCGCCAGCAGCCAAGAATTGGACACTGAGCAGTTCTTC
CDR3aa: CASSQELDTEQFF
v_gene: TRBV4-1
d_gene: NA
abundance: NA
j_gene: TRBJ2-1

CDR3nt: TGCGCCAGCAGCCAAGGTCGCGCGGGGGGGCCTCGCACAGATACGCAGTATTTT
CDR3aa: CASSQGRAGGPRTDTQYF
v_gene: TRBV4-1
d_gene: TRBD2
abundance: NA
j_gene: TRBJ2-3

CDR3nt: TGTGCCTGGAGTGGCCAAAGCGGGAGGGGCTACGAGCAGTACTTC
CDR3aa: CAWSGQSGRGYEQYF
v_gene: TRBV30
d_gene: TRBD2
abundance: NA
j_gene: TRBJ2-7